This T cell receptor beta chain was identified during a study of blood T cell repertoires in COVID-19. Between the trimmed V and J ends, which lost 11 bases and 8 bases, there was a span of 18 bases. Germline lookup yields CDR1 SNHLY and CDR2 FYNNEI. The CDR3 extends over 12 amino acids. Authors' analysis steps: The assay estimated nucleated cells by amplifying reference gene primers. This table comes from immunoSEQ multiplex PCR, and its TCRdb copy is limited to in-frame clones, with some not included. V, J and clone size are taken as reported in that table, and D and trimming were inferred from the DNA itself. The sample includes approximately 41,000 clones, 88% of them seen just once.

The rearrangement links TRBV2 to TRBJ1-2; possibly TRBD1 for D (5 bases). The source is a human donor in a cohort sampled during active COVID-19. Specimen: peripheral blood. The CDR3 loop reads CAGQQALGGYTF. The CDR3 nucleotides read TGTGCCGGACAACAGGCCCTCGGAGGCTACACCTTC.